These T cell receptor beta chains were read from a single sample in a study of cytomegalovirus exposure and HLA in healthy donors. The assay was immunoSEQ multiplex PCR, and TCRdb's table has in-frame clones only and misses some. The data contain some 150,000 clones, 75% to 90% of them seen just once; the ten biggest clones take up about 20%. The sequencing sample was made of PBMCs. These receptors were collected from a man younger than 35 in good health and CMV-seropositive. CDR3s include the opening cysteine and the closing phenylalanine or tryptophan. D genes are given only for firm matches. Only part of the rows carry a size: once, few, many, or a class if the clone is expanded.

d_call	v_call	clone_size	j_call	cdr3_aa	cdr3_nt
.	TRBV6-5	.	TRBJ1-1	CASSTIRGANTEAFF	TGTGCCAGCAGTACCATACGTGGGGCGAACACTGAAGCTTTCTTT
.	TRBV27	.	TRBJ2-4	CASSLVSRNAAKNIQYF	TGTGCCAGCAGTTTAGTATCCAGGAATGCAGCCAAAAACATTCAGTACTTC
.	TRBV7-2	.	TRBJ1-5	CASSPGGGNQPQHF	TGTGCCAGCAGCCCGGGGGGCGGTAATCAGCCCCAGCATTTT
.	TRBV6-6	few	TRBJ2-1	CASSSLDEQFF	TGTGCCAGCAGTAGCTTGGATGAGCAGTTCTTC
.	TRBV12-5	.	TRBJ2-3	CASGLPSGLPGDTQYF	TGTGCTAGTGGTTTGCCCTCGGGACTGCCGGGAGATACGCAGTATTTT
TRBD1	TRBV9	.	TRBJ1-2	CASSVRTGDGYTF	TGTGCCAGCAGCGTACGGACAGGTGATGGCTACACCTTC
.	TRBV5-1	.	TRBJ2-7	CASSSGGTGNYEQYF	TGCGCCAGCAGCTCGGGGGGGACAGGGAACTACGAGCAGTACTTC
.	TRBV7-2	once	TRBJ2-1	CASSLPGGAGVNEQFF	TGTGCCAGCAGCTTACCCGGAGGGGCTGGGGTCAATGAGCAGTTCTTC
.	TRBV9	.	TRBJ1-6	CASSVGVVGRDSPLHF	TGTGCCAGCAGCGTAGGGGTAGTTGGTCGGGATTCACCCCTCCACTTT
.	TRBV10-1	.	TRBJ1-1	CASSDWGVDTEAFF	TGCGCCAGCAGCGACTGGGGGGTGGACACTGAAGCTTTCTTT
TRBD1	TRBV11-2	.	TRBJ1-2	CASSPGQPNYGYTF	TGTGCCAGCAGCCCGGGACAGCCTAACTATGGCTACACCTTC
TRBD1	TRBV9	.	TRBJ2-2	CASSVDGYRGRLSTGELFF	TGTGCCAGCAGCGTAGATGGATACAGGGGGCGCCTCAGCACCGGGGAGCTGTTTTTT
.	TRBV14	few	TRBJ2-1	CASSPGFGRGQFF	TGTGCCAGCAGCCCCGGGTTTGGAAGGGGGCAGTTCTTC
.	TRBV7-2	.	TRBJ2-3	CASSLSRGTDTQYF	TGTGCCAGCAGCTTATCAAGAGGGACAGATACGCAGTATTTT
TRBD2	TRBV5-1	.	TRBJ2-7	CASSAGLAGGNDEQYF	TGCGCCAGCAGCGCGGGACTAGCGGGAGGGAACGACGAGCAGTACTTC
TRBD1	TRBV9	.	TRBJ1-1	CASSVVGTGTEAFF	TGTGCCAGCAGCGTAGTGGGGACAGGCACTGAAGCTTTCTTT
.	TRBV7-2	.	TRBJ2-7	CASRPLDSLGSYEQYF	TGTGCCAGCAGACCACTCGACAGTTTAGGCTCCTACGAGCAGTACTTC
TRBD1	TRBV4-2	.	TRBJ1-2	CASRIRPQGDYGYTF	TGTGCCAGCAGGATACGTCCGCAGGGGGACTATGGCTACACCTTC
TRBD1	TRBV19	.	TRBJ1-2	CASSIDPGTGFGYTF	TGTGCCAGTAGTATAGATCCAGGGACAGGTTTTGGCTACACCTTC
TRBD1	TRBV2	.	TRBJ1-5	CASIGPQGVGQPQHF	TGTGCCAGCATAGGCCCCCAGGGGGTCGGGCAGCCCCAGCATTTT
.	TRBV7-3	.	TRBJ2-1	CASSLRTPYNEQFF	TGTGCCAGCAGCTTAAGGACTCCCTACAATGAGCAGTTCTTC
.	TRBV6-5	.	TRBJ2-7	CASSLGTWQYF	TGTGCCAGCAGTCTAGGGACTTGGCAGTACTTC
TRBD1	TRBV5-4	.	TRBJ1-2	CASGVTGGENGYTF	TGTGCCAGCGGTGTTACAGGGGGAGAGAATGGCTACACCTTC
TRBD2	TRBV11-2	.	TRBJ2-1	CASSSIAGGPGNEQFF	TGTGCCAGCAGCTCCATAGCGGGAGGGCCGGGAAATGAGCAGTTCTTC
TRBD1	TRBV19	once	TRBJ2-7	CASSWGQGLDEQYF	TGTGCCAGTAGTTGGGGACAGGGTTTAGACGAGCAGTACTTC
TRBD1	TRBV19	.	TRBJ2-7	CASSIGPGQGPYEQYF	TGTGCCAGTAGTATAGGGCCGGGACAGGGACCCTACGAGCAGTACTTC
.	TRBV9	.	TRBJ1-2	CASSPGRERLGGYTF	TGTGCCAGCAGCCCCGGACGGGAGCGCTTGGGAGGCTACACCTTC
.	TRBV7-2	once	TRBJ2-7	CASSFQGLDYEQYF	TGTGCCAGCAGCTTTCAGGGGCTCGACTACGAGCAGTACTTC
.	TRBV6-6	.	TRBJ2-7	CASRSGQREQYF	TGTGCCAGCAGATCCGGACAGCGCGAGCAGTACTTC
TRBD1	TRBV30	.	TRBJ2-5	CAWRRGPQETQYF	TGTGCCTGGAGGAGGGGGCCTCAAGAGACCCAGTACTTC
.	TRBV9	.	TRBJ2-3	CASSEEDLRTDTQYF	TGTGCCAGCAGCGAGGAGGATCTACGCACAGATACGCAGTATTTT
.	TRBV6-5	.	TRBJ2-7	CASKYGDSYEQYF	TGTGCCAGCAAGTACGGGGACTCCTACGAGCAGTACTTC